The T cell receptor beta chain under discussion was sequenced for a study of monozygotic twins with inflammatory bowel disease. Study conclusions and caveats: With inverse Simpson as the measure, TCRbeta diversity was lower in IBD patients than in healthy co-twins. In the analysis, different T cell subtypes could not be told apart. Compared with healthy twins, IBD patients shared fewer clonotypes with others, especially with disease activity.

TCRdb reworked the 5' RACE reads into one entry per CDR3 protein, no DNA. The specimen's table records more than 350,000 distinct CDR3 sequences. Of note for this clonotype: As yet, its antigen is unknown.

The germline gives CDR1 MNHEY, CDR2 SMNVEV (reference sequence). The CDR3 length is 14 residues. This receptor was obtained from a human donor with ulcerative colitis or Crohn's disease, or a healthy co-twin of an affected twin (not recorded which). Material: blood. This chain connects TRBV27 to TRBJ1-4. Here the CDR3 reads CASSSTLGGEKLFF.